A single sample gave rise to the 23 T cell receptor beta chains below, sequenced in a study of T-cell memory formation after mild COVID-19. Each CDR3 protein gets one entry after TCRdb re-called the 5' RACE reads with MiXCR. Altogether 150,000 to 200,000 distinct CDR3 sequences are present, 31% being singletons, with the ten largest covering around 11%. Sequenced input: PBMCs or a T cell subset sorted from them (not recorded which). These receptors originate from an adult woman who had mild COVID-19 (a few samples of this study predate the infection). Cell type and time point are not known.

The V gene is TRBV7-2, the J gene TRBJ1-1; D uncertain. Trimming left V 3 bases short and J 1 base short, with 9 bases between. The length of the CDR3 is 14 residues. CDR1 and CDR2 from the germline V gene are SGHTA and FQGNSA. DNA of the CDR3: TGTGCCAGCAGCTTTCTATCCGCGAACACTGAAGCTTTCTTT. Amino acid sequence: CASSFLSANTEAFF.

There are a few counts of this clonotype. The rearrangement joins TRBV12-3 or TRBV12-4 to TRBJ1-2, with D unclear. Trimming removed 2 bases at V and 8 bases at J, with 18 bases between. The CDR3 length is 15 residues. The CDR3 DNA sequence: TGTGCCAGCAGTTTAATTATTGATATCCCCACGGGCTACACCTTC. Residues: CASSLIIDIPTGYTF.

This clonotype appeared a few times. V usage is TRBV11-2 and J usage is TRBJ2-4, with 8 bases aligning to TRBD2. V dropped 1 base and J dropped 8; count of bases not matched to a gene: 7. The CDR3 is 15 amino acids. Germline CDR1 is SGHAT and CDR2 is FQNNGV. CDR3: CASSLGFGGGDIQYF. The CDR3 DNA is TGTGCCAGCAGCTTAGGGTTCGGGGGGGGCGACATTCAGTACTTC.

The chain recombines TRBV7-2 with TRBJ2-3, with a weak D call TRBD2 (6 bases). Deletions cut 7 bases from V and 2 bases from J, with 13 bases between. Germline V gives CDR1 SGHTA, CDR2 FQGNSA. The CDR3 has 14 amino acids. The DNA of the CDR3 is TGTGCCAGCACCCGACGGGGGTTCACAGATACGCAGTATTTT. Its translation: CASTRRGFTDTQYF.

Written as DNA, the CDR3 is TGTGCCAGCAGCTTCGGGACAGGGTTAGACGAGCAGTACTTC. The encoded protein is CASSFGTGLDEQYF. The rearrangement uses TRBV7-9 and TRBJ2-7; 9 bases are a match to TRBD1. Germline-derived CDR1 and CDR2 are SEHNR and FQNEAQ (reference sequence). V gave up 3 bases and J gave up 5 bases; unmatched junction bases: 5. There are 14 residues in the CDR3.

This sequence joins TRBV7-2 and TRBJ2-1, with D possibly matching TRBD2 (5 bases). V was cut by 4 bases and J by 4 bases, with 8 bases left in between. The CDR3 is 13 amino acids. Per germline, CDR1 SGHTA and CDR2 FQGNSA. The chain's CDR3 is CASSSRTYNEQFF. The CDR3 bases are TGTGCCAGCAGCTCAAGGACTTACAATGAGCAGTTCTTC.

This clonotype has more than one count but fewer than ten. The chain employs TRBV7-2 and TRBJ2-3, with D uncertain. Germline loops: CDR1 SGHTA, CDR2 FQGNSA. This CDR3 has 14 residues. Trimming pared 5 bases from V and 0 bases from J, leaving 9 bases between. CDR3 region: CASSQRSSTDTQYF. For the CDR3, the DNA is TGTGCCAGCAGCCAAAGATCTAGCACAGATACGCAGTATTTT.

V and J are TRBV27 and TRBJ2-1; 7 nucleotides line up with TRBD1. CDR1 is MNHEY and CDR2 is SMNVEV in the germline V gene (reference sequence). The CDR3 sequence is 16 residues long. Trimming removed 5 bases from V and 4 bases from J; junction bases left unmatched: 11. The CDR3 DNA reads as TGTGCCAGCAGTCGCAGAGGGGGACAGTCTTACAATGAGCAGTTCTTC. Its protein is CASSRRGGQSYNEQFF.

In its sample, this clonotype was seen a few times. The chain employs TRBV4-1 and TRBJ1-4; D is ambiguous. The germline CDR1 and CDR2 sequences are MGHRA and YSYEKL. This CDR3 spans 16 amino acids. V lost 0 bases, J lost 2 bases, and 10 bases lay in between. DNA of the CDR3: TGCGCCAGCAGCCAAGATTACACGGTCACTAATGAAAAACTGTTTTTT. It translates to CASSQDYTVTNEKLFF.

In its sample, this clonotype was seen a few times. This chain links TRBV29-1 with TRBJ2-6, with 7 bases matching TRBD1. The CDR3 sequence is 15 residues long. In germline, CDR1 is SQVTM, CDR2 ANQGSEA. The J segment lost 0 bases and the V segment lost 4 bases, leaving 3 bases of the junction unmatched. DNA of the CDR3: TGCAGCGTTGTCGACAGGGACTCTGGGGCCAACGTCCTGACTTTC. Protein product: CSVVDRDSGANVLTF.

This sequence joins TRBV2 and TRBJ2-2; possibly TRBD2 for D (7 bases). With 6 bases removed from V and 4 bases from J, the gap between germline ends came to 15 bases. CDR3 length equals 15 residues. Germline lookup yields CDR1 SNHLY and CDR2 FYNNEI. The CDR3 loop reads CASRVGGRATGELFF. The DNA for the CDR3 is TGTGCCAGCAGAGTGGGGGGGCGCGCCACCGGGGAGCTGTTTTTT.

The rearrangement uses TRBV6-5 and TRBJ2-3; 9 bases agree with TRBD2. With V trimmed by 0 bases and J by 4 bases, 8 bases remained unmatched. The CDR3 length is 17 residues. CDR1 is MNHEY and CDR2 is SVGAGI in the germline V gene. CDR3 region: CASSYSLAGEAPDTQYF. The CDR3 DNA sequence: TGTGCCAGCAGTTACTCTTTAGCGGGAGAAGCTCCAGATACGCAGTATTTT.

This sequence joins TRBV29-1 and TRBJ2-7; D unresolved. Germline assignment: CDR1 SQVTM and CDR2 ANQGSEA. The CDR3 spans 15 residues. V was clipped by 4 bases and J by 2 bases, with 18 bases between them. In DNA, the CDR3 is TGCAGCGTTGGGAGCCTGTGCCAGAGAGCCTACGAGCAGTACTTC. Its translation: CSVGSLCQRAYEQYF.

The chain links TRBV15 to TRBJ2-2; D gene unclear. The CDR3 loop spans 17 amino acids. The germline V gene has CDR1 LNHNV and CDR2 YYDKDF (reference sequence). V lost 5 bases and J 1 base, leaving 17 bases between the germline ends. The CDR3 is CATSEGSRAENTGELFF. The CDR3 nucleotides read TGTGCCACCAGCGAAGGCAGCCGGGCAGAGAACACCGGGGAGCTGTTTTTT. The full variable domain, with the rest looked up from reference TRBV15 and TRBJ2-2, is DAMVIQNPRYQVTQFGKPVTLSCSQTLNHNVMYWYQQKSSQAPKLLFHYYDKDFNNEADTPDNFQSRRPNTSFCFLDIRSPGLGDTAMYLCATSEGSRAENTGELFFGEGSRLTVL.

This clonotype was observed a handful of times. V gene TRBV12-3 or TRBV12-4 combines with J gene TRBJ2-1; D may be TRBD1 or TRBD2 (7 bases each). Deletions cut 2 bases from V and 5 bases from J, with 22 bases between. The CDR3 runs to 18 residues. The CDR3 sequence: CASSLYWEGQGDNNEQFF. CDR3 DNA: TGTGCCAGCAGTTTATATTGGGAGGGGCAGGGGGACAACAATGAGCAGTTCTTC.

The chain has TRBV20-1 and TRBJ2-2; no reliable D call. The V and J ends lost 3 bases and 0 bases respectively, with 8 bases between them. This CDR3 region has 14 residues. Germline-derived CDR1 and CDR2 are DFQATT and SNEGSKA (reference sequence). CDR3 sequence (DNA): TGCAGTGCTAGTGGGCTAGCGAACACCGGGGAGCTGTTTTTT. This sequence encodes CSASGLANTGELFF.

This clonotype was detected only once. The CDR3 nucleotides are TGTGCCAGCACCCCGGGCCTGGGCTATGGCTACACCTTC. It is translated as CASTPGLGYGYTF. The chain employs TRBV12-3 or TRBV12-4 and TRBJ1-2, with unresolved D. The CDR3 length is 13 residues. V lost 7 bases to trimming and J lost 4 bases, with 13 bases between them.

This chain connects TRBV3-1 to TRBJ1-2, with D possibly TRBD1 on 6 matching bases. There are 17 residues in the CDR3. The ends were cut back, 5 bases at V and 0 bases at J, with 19 bases in the middle. Germline V gene data show CDR1 as LGHDT and CDR2 as YNNKEL (reference sequence). The CDR3 loop is CASSFASDRRPNYGYTF. CDR3 coding DNA: TGTGCCAGCAGCTTTGCTTCGGACAGACGACCTAACTATGGCTACACCTTC.

The chain employs TRBV12-3 or TRBV12-4 and TRBJ2-3; D is unclear. The CDR3 covers 14 residues. V was trimmed by 7 bases and J by 5 bases, leaving 16 bases between them. CDR3 nucleotides: TGTGCCAGCACCCCGATGGGCGGAAAAGATACGCAGTATTTT. Its translation is CASTPMGGKDTQYF.

The chain carries TRBV19 and TRBJ2-5, with 8 bases that match TRBD1. Trimming at V came to 5 bases and at J to 1 base, leaving 6 bases not matched to a gene. Germline V gene data show CDR1 as LNHDA and CDR2 as SQIVND (reference sequence). This CDR3 region has 15 residues. Written as DNA, the CDR3 is TGTGCCAGTAGTGATGCAGGGGGCCCCCAAGAGACCCAGTACTTC. Translation: CASSDAGGPQETQYF.

This clonotype counts as medium-sized. The chain employs TRBV7-2 and TRBJ2-3, with 10 bases matching TRBD2. This CDR3 is built from 18 residues. Germline lookup yields CDR1 SGHTA and CDR2 FQGNSA. Losses at the gene ends were 5 bases for V and 0 bases for J; bases not matched to a gene: 11. The CDR3 DNA follows: TGTGCCAGCAGCCTGGCGGCTAGCGGGGGACTCAGCACAGATACGCAGTATTTT. Its protein is CASSLAASGGLSTDTQYF.

The V and J genes are TRBV18 and TRBJ1-1; 11 bases match TRBD1. Germline CDR1 reads KGHSH; CDR2 reads LQKENI. The CDR3 runs to 15 residues. V shed 3 bases, J shed 1 base, and the junction held 1 base outside the gene matches. CDR3 nucleotide sequence: TGTGCCAGCTCACCCGGACAGGGGGCGAACACTGAAGCTTTCTTT. It yields the protein CASSPGQGANTEAFF.

This chain links TRBV29-1 with TRBJ1-3, with TRBD1 as a possible D gene (6 bases). Germline values: CDR1 SQVTM, CDR2 ANQGSEA. V was trimmed by 4 bases and J by 0 bases, leaving 19 bases between them. This CDR3 spans 17 amino acids. CDR3 coding DNA: TGCAGCGTTGTTCTGGGGACACGGGGCCGCTCTGGAAACACCATATATTTT. Encoded protein: CSVVLGTRGRSGNTIYF.